This T cell receptor (beta chain) appears in the sequencing data of a study of early T cells in non-severe SARS-CoV-2 infection. About the research overall: Chains from this unsorted whole-blood bulk RNA could not be paired. Overall study findings and caveats: The matching step, a VDJdb search, favored anti-spike CD8 responses and missed private and CD4 specificities.

Tagging with unique molecular identifiers was applied to individual cDNA molecules. Each CDR3 protein gets one entry after TCRdb re-called the 5' RACE reads with MiXCR. The profile covers approximately 30,000 distinct CDR3 sequences, with 6.6% appearing a single time and about two fifths taken by the ten largest. Germline V gene sequence: CDR1 LNHDA, CDR2 SQIVND (reference sequence). The length of the CDR3 is 15 residues. V dropped 7 bases and J dropped 0 bases, with 13 bases sitting between them. This clonotype has more than one count but fewer than ten. Its specificity is not known. The source material was whole blood. The source is an adult who was a healthcare worker with PCR-confirmed SARS-CoV-2 infection or an uninfected control (not recorded which). J is TRBJ1-3 and V is TRBV19; D call uncertain. The CDR3 DNA is TGTGCCAGTAAGAAAACATCTTACTCTGGAAACACCATATATTTT. It encodes CASKKTSYSGNTIYF.